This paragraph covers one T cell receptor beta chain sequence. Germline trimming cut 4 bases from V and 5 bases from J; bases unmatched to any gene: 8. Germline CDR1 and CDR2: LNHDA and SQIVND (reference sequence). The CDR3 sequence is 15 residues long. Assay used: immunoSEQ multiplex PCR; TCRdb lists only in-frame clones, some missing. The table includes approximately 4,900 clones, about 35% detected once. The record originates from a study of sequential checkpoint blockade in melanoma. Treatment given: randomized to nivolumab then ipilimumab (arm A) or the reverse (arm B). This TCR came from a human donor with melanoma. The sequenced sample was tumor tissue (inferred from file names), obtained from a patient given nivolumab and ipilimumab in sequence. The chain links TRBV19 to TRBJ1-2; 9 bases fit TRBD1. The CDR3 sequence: CASSTITGTGYGYTF. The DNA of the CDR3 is TGTGCCAGTAGTACTATCACCGGGACAGGGTATGGCTACACCTTC. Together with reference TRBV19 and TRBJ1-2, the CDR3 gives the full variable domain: DGGITQSPKYLFRKEGQNVTLSCEQNLNHDAMYWYRQDPGQGLRLIYYSQIVNDFQKGDIAEGYSVSREKKESFPLTVTSAQKNPTAFYLCASSTITGTGYGYTFGSGTRLTVV.